These 9 T cell receptor beta chains were all obtained from the same sample, sequenced in a study of blood T cell repertoires in COVID-19. Assay: immunoSEQ multiplex PCR; the TCRdb copy retains only in-frame clones and omits some. The table records about 85,000 clones, 65% to 85% of them present only once. The sequencing sample was made of peripheral blood. The receptor source for this set is a man in his 70s with acute or convalescent COVID-19.

The sample holds a few counts of this clone. This chain connects TRBV7-9 to TRBJ1-5, with a possible D match to TRBD1 (6 bases). CDR3 length equals 13 residues. With 3 bases removed from V and 4 bases from J, the gap between germline ends came to 7 bases. Germline CDR1 reads SEHNR; CDR2 reads FQNEAQ (reference sequence). The CDR3 nucleotides are TGTGCCAGCAGCTTTCAGGGGAATCAGCCCCAGCATTTT. It is translated as CASSFQGNQPQHF.

This clone was detected once. V gene TRBV11-3 combines with J gene TRBJ2-1, with 8 bases aligning to TRBD1. Trimming took 4 bases from V and 8 from J; bases not matched to a gene: 10. The germline V gene encodes CDR1 SGHNT and CDR2 YENEEA. This CDR3 has 15 residues. This CDR3 is CASSSRTGTRDEQFF. The CDR3 DNA is TGTGCCAGCAGCTCCCGGACAGGGACGAGGGATGAGCAGTTCTTC.

Many counts were recorded for this clone. For the CDR3, the DNA is TGCGCCAGCAGCCAATGGGACAGGGAATCTGGAAACACCATATATTTT. Amino acids: CASSQWDRESGNTIYF. J is TRBJ1-3 and V is TRBV4-1; 9 bases map to TRBD1. The CDR3 extends over 16 amino acids. The germline CDR1 and CDR2 sequences are MGHRA and YSYEKL. The trim removed 2 bases at V and 1 base at J, leaving 3 bases unmatched.

This rearrangement joins TRBV2 to TRBJ1-2, with 9 bases identical to TRBD1. The CDR3 is 15 amino acids. Germline CDR1 is SNHLY and CDR2 is FYNNEI. Trimming cost V 8 bases and J 9 bases; bases outside gene matches: 16. CDR3 loop: CASPVLGQGRGSYTF. CDR3 DNA: TGTGCCAGCCCGGTCCTCGGACAGGGGAGAGGCAGCTACACCTTC.

A few counts support this clone. The gene calls are TRBV6-6 and TRBJ2-1; 8 positions match TRBD1. The CDR3 has 15 amino acids. The germline CDR1 and CDR2 sequences are MNHNY and SVGAGI (reference sequence). V trimming: 4 bases; J trimming: 6 bases; junction bases outside the gene matches: 8. The CDR3: CASSSWATGVNEQFF. The CDR3 nucleotides read TGTGCCAGCAGTTCCTGGGCGACAGGGGTCAATGAGCAGTTCTTC.

The V gene is TRBV6-2 or TRBV6-3, the J gene TRBJ2-1; 14 bases match TRBD2. Germline V gene data show CDR1 as MNHEY and CDR2 as SVGEGT. Trimming took 2 bases from V and 5 from J; bases not matched to a gene: 8. The CDR3 sequence is 18 residues long. The CDR3 DNA sequence: TGTGCCAGCAGTTACCCGACTAGCGGGGGGGGCCTCGACAATGAGCAGTTCTTC. It specifies CASSYPTSGGGLDNEQFF.

For the CDR3, the DNA is TGTGCCAGCAGCCGTTTCACAGATACGCAGTATTTT. Protein sequence: CASSRFTDTQYF. V is TRBV11-3 and J is TRBJ2-3; D unresolved. V was clipped by 5 bases and J by 2 bases, with 5 bases between them. The CDR3 has 12 amino acids. Looked up from germline, CDR1 is SGHNT and CDR2 is YENEEA.

The gene calls are TRBV4-1 and TRBJ2-3, with 7 bases lining up with TRBD2. V dropped 6 bases and J dropped 2; count of bases not matched to a gene: 8. The germline gives CDR1 MGHRA, CDR2 YSYEKL. The CDR3 loop spans 15 amino acids. CDR3 coding DNA: TGCGCCAGCAGTCCCATGGGGGGGTACACAGATACGCAGTATTTT. Its translation is CASSPMGGYTDTQYF.

The chain couples TRBV7-8 to TRBJ1-2; the D gene is possibly TRBD1 (5 bases). The length of the CDR3 is 15 residues. Per the germline V gene, CDR1 is SGHVS and CDR2 is FQNEAQ. V lost 3 bases, J lost 7 bases, and 18 bases lay in between. CDR3 bases: TGTGCCAGCAGCTTCTGGCAAAAGGGGTTTTCTGGCTACACCTTC. It specifies CASSFWQKGFSGYTF.